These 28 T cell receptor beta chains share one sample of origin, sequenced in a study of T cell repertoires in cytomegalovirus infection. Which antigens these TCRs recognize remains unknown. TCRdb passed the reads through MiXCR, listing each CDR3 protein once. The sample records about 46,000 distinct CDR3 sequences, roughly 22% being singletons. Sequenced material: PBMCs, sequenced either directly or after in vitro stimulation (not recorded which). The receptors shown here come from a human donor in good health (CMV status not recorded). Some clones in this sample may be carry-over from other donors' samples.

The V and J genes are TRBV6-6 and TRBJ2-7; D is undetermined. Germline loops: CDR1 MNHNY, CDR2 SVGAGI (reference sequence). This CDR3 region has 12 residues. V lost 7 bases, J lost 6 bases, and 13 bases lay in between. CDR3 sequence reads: CASTKRGGEQYF. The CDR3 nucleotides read TGTGCCAGCACCAAACGAGGCGGCGAGCAGTACTTC.

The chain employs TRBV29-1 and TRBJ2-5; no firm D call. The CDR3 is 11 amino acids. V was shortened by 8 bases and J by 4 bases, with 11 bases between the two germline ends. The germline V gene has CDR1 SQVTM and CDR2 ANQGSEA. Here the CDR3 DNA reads TGCAGCTCCGCAATAAGAGAGACCCAGTACTTC. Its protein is CSSAIRETQYF.

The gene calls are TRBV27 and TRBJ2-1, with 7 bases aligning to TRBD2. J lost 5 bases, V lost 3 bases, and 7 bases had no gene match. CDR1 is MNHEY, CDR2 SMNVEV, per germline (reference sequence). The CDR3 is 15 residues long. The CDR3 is CASSLEASGHNEQFF. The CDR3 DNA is TGTGCCAGCAGTTTGGAGGCTAGCGGTCACAATGAGCAGTTCTTC.

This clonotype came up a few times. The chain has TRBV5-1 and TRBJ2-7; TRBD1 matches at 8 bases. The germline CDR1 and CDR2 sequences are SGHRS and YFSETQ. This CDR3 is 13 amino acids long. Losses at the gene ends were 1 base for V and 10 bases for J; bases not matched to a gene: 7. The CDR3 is CASSLTGGLAQYF. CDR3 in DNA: TGCGCCAGCAGCTTGACAGGGGGGCTCGCACAGTACTTC.

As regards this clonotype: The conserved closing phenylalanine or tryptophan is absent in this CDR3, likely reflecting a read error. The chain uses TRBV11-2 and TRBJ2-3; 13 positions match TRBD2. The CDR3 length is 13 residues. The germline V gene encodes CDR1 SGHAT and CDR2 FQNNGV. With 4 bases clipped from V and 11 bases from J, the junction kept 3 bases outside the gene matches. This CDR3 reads CASSWTSGGKQYL. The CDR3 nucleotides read TGTGCCAGCAGCTGGACTAGCGGGGGTAAGCAGTATTTG.

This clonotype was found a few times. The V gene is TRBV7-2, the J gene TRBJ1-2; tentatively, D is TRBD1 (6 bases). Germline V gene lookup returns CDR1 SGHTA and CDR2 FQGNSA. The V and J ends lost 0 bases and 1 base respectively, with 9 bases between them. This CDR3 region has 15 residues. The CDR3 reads CASSLAGANNYGYTF. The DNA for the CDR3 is TGTGCCAGCAGCTTAGCGGGGGCGAATAACTATGGCTACACCTTC. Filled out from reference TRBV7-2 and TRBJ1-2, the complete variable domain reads GAGVSQSPSNKVTEKGKDVELRCDPISGHTALYWYRQSLGQGLEFLIYFQGNSAPDKSGLPSDRFSAERTGGSVSTLTIQRTQQEDSAVYLCASSLAGANNYGYTFGSGTRLTVV.

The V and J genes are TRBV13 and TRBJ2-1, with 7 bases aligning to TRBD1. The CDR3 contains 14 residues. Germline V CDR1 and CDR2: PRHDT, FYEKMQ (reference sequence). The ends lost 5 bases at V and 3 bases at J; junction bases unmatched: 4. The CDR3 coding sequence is TGTGCCAGCAGCCGCCGGGACAGCTACAATGAGCAGTTCTTC. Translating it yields CASSRRDSYNEQFF.

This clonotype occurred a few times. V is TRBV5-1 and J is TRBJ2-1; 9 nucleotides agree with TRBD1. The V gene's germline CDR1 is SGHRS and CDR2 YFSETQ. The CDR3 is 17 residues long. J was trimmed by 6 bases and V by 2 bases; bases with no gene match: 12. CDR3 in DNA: TGCGCCAGCAGCTTTGCCGGGACAGGGCGACACAGCAATGAGCAGTTCTTC. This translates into CASSFAGTGRHSNEQFF.

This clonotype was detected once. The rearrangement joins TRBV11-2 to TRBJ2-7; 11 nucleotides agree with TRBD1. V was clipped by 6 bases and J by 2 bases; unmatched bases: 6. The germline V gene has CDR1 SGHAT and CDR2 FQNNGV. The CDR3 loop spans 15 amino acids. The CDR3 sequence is CASRPGTGGPYEQYF. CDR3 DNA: TGTGCCAGCAGGCCCGGGACAGGGGGTCCCTACGAGCAGTACTTC.

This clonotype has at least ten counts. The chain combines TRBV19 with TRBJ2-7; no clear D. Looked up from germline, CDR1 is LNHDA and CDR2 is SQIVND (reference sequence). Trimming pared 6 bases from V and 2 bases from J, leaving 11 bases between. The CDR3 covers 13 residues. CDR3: CASSRRRAYEQYF. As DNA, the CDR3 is TGTGCCAGTAGCCGAAGACGGGCCTACGAGCAGTACTTC.

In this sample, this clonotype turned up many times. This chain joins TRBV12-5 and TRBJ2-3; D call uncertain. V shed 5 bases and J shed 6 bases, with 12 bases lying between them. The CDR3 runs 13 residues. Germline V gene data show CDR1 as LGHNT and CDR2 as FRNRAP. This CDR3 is CASGPPNVDTQYF. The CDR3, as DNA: TGTGCTAGTGGTCCACCAAACGTTGATACGCAGTATTTT.

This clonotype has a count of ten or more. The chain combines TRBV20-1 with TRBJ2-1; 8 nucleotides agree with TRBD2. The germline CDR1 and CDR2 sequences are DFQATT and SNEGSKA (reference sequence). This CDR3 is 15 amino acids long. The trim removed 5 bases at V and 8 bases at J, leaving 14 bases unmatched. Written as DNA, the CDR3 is TGCAGTGCTCTCCCCGGGACTAGTGACCCCGATGAGCAGTTCTTC. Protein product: CSALPGTSDPDEQFF.

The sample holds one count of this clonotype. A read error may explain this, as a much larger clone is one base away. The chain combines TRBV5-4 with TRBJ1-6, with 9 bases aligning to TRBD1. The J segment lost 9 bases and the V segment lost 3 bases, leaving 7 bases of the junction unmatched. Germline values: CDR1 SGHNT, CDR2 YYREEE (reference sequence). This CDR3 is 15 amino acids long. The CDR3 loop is CASSWGQGRVSPLHF. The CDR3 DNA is TGTGCCAGCAGCTGGGGACAGGGCCGGGTTTCACCCCTCCACTTT. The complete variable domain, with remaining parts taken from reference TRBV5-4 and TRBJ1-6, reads ETGVTQSPTHLIKTRGQQVTLRCSSQSGHNTVSWYQQALGQGPQFIFQYYREEENGRGNFPPRFSGLQFPNYSSELNVNALELDDSALYLCASSWGQGRVSPLHFGNGTRLTVT.

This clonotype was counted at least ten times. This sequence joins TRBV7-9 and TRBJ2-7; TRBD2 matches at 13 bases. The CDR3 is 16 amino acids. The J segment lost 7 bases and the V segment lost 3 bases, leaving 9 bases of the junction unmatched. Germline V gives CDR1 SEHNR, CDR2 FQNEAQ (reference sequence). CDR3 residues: CASSFGGTSGILEQYF. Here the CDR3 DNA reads TGTGCCAGCAGCTTCGGTGGGACTAGCGGGATCTTGGAGCAGTACTTC. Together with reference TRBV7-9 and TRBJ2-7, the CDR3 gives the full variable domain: DTGVSQNPRHKITKRGQNVTFRCDPISEHNRLYWYRQTLGQGPEFLTYFQNEAQLEKSRLLSDRFSAERPKGSFSTLEIQRTEQGDSAMYLCASSFGGTSGILEQYFGPGTRLTVT.

CDR3 sequence: CASSLAGSHEQFF. CDR3 sequence (DNA): TGTGCCAGCAGTTTAGCAGGGTCCCATGAGCAGTTCTTC. The chain employs TRBV27 and TRBJ2-1, with TRBD1 as a possible D gene (5 bases). Trimming left V 2 bases short and J 8 bases short, with 10 bases between. CDR3 length equals 13 residues. CDR1 and CDR2 from the germline V gene are MNHEY and SMNVEV (reference sequence).

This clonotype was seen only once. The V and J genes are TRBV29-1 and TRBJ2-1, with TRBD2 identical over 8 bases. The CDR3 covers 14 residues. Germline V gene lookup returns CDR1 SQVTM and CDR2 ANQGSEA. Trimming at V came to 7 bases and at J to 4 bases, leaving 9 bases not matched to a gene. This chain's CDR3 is CSARTLAGYNEQFF. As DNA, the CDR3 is TGCAGCGCCAGAACGCTAGCGGGTTACAATGAGCAGTTCTTC.

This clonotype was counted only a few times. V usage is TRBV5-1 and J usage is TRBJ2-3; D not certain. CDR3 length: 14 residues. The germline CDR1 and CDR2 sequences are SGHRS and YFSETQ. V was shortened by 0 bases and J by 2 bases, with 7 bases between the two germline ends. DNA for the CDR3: TGCGCCAGCAGCTTGGGACAAACCACAGATACGCAGTATTTT. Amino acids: CASSLGQTTDTQYF. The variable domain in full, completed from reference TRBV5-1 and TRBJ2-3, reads KAGVTQTPRYLIKTRGQQVTLSCSPISGHRSVSWYQQTPGQGLQFLFEYFSETQRNKGNFPGRFSGRQFSNSRSEMNVSTLELGDSALYLCASSLGQTTDTQYFGPGTRLTVL.

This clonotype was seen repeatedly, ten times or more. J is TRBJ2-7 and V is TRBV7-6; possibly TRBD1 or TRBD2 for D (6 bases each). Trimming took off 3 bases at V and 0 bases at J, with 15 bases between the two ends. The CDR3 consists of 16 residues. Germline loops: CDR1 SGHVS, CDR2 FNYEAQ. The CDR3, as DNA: TGTGCCAGCAGCTTTGGGTACGGGGGCGACTCCTACGAGCAGTACTTC. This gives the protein CASSFGYGGDSYEQYF.

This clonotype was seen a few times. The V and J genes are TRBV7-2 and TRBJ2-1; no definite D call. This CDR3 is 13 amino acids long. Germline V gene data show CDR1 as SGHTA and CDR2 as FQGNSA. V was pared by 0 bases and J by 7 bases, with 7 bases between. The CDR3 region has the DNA TGTGCCAGCAGCTTAGCGGGCGAGAATGAGCAGTTCTTC. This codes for CASSLAGENEQFF.

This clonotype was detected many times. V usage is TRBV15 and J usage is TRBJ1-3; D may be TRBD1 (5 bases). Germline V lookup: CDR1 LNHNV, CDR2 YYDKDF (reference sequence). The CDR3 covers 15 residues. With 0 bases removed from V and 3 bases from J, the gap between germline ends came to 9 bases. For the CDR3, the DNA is TGTGCCACCAGCAGAGATTCCAGGGTTGGAAACACCATATATTTT. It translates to CATSRDSRVGNTIYF.

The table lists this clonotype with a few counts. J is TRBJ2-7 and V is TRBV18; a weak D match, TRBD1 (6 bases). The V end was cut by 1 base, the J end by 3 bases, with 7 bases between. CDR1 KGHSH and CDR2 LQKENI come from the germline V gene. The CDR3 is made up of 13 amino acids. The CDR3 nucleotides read TGTGCCAGCTCACCACGGACAGACTACGAGCAGTACTTC. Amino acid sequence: CASSPRTDYEQYF.

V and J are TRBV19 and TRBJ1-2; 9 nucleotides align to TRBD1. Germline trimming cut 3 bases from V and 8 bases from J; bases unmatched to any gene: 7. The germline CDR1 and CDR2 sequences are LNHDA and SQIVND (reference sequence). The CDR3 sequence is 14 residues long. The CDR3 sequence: CASSMEQGARGYTF. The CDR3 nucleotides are TGTGCCAGTAGTATGGAACAGGGGGCGAGGGGCTACACCTTC.

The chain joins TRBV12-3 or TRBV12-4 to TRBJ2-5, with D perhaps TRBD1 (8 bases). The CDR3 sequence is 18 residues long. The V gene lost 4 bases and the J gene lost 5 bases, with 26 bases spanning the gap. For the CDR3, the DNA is TGTGCCAGCAGTTCCGCGCTATTGCCGACAGGGGAGGGGGAGACCCAGTACTTC. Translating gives CASSSALLPTGEGETQYF.

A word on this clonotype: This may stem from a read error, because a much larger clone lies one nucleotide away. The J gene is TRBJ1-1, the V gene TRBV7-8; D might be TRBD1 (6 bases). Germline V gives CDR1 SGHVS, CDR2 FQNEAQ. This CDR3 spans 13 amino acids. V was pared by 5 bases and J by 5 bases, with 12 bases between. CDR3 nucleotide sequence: TGTGCCAGCAGCAGTTGCAGGGGAACTGAAGCTTTCTTT. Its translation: CASSSCRGTEAFF. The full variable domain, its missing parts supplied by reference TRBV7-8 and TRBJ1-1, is GAGVSQSPRYKVAKRGQDVALRCDPISGHVSLFWYQQALGQGPEFLTYFQNEAQLDKSGLPSDRFFAERPEGSVSTLKIQRTQQEDSAVYLCASSSCRGTEAFFGQGTRLTVV.

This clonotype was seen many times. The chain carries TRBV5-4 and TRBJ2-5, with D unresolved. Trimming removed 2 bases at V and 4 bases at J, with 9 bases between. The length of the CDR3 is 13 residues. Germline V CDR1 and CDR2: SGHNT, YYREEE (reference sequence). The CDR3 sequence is CASSFAEAETQYF. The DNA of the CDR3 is TGTGCCAGCAGCTTTGCCGAAGCAGAGACCCAGTACTTC.

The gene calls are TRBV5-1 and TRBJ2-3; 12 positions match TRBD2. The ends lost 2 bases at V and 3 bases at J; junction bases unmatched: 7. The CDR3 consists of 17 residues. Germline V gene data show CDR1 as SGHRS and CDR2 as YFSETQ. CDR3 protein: CASSFRTSGRRTDTQYF. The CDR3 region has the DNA TGCGCCAGCAGCTTCAGAACTAGCGGGAGGAGGACAGATACGCAGTATTTT.

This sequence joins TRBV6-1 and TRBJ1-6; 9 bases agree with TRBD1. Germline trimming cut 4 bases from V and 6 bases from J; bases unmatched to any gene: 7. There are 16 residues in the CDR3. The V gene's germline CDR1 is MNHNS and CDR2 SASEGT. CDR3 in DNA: TGTGCCAGCAGTGCCGACGGGACAGGGCCTAATTCACCCCTCCACTTT. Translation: CASSADGTGPNSPLHF.

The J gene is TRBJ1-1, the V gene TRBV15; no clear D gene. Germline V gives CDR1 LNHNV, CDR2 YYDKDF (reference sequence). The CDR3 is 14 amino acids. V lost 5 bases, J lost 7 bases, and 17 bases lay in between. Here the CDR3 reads CATSPRPESHEAFF. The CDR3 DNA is TGTGCCACCAGCCCTCGGCCCGAATCCCATGAAGCTTTCTTT. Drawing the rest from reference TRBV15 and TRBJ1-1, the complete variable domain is DAMVIQNPRYQVTQFGKPVTLSCSQTLNHNVMYWYQQKSSQAPKLLFHYYDKDFNNEADTPDNFQSRRPNTSFCFLDIRSPGLGDTAMYLCATSPRPESHEAFFGQGTRLTVV.